These 10 T cell receptor beta chains were sequenced from one sample in a study of blood T cell repertoires in COVID-19. TCRdb keeps only in-frame clones here, not all; method: immunoSEQ multiplex PCR. The sample holds about 260,000 clones, more than 75% seen once. The sample comprised peripheral blood. The receptors shown here come from a man aged 40-49 years who had recovered from COVID-19.

In this sample, this clone turned up once. This rearrangement joins TRBV7-2 to TRBJ2-3; the D gene is possibly TRBD2 (7 bases). V lost 1 base and J lost 3, with 11 bases in between. This CDR3 is built from 15 residues. The germline V gene has CDR1 SGHTA and CDR2 FQGNSA. The CDR3 bases are TGTGCCAGCAGCTTAGTGGCGGGGGCAACAGATACGCAGTATTTT. Encoded protein: CASSLVAGATDTQYF.

V is TRBV10-3 and J is TRBJ1-2; D gene ambiguous. Trimming took 1 base from V and 4 from J, leaving 10 bases between them. The CDR3 covers 14 residues. Germline lookup yields CDR1 ENHRY and CDR2 SYGVKD. The CDR3 sequence: CAISEWEISYGYTF. CDR3 DNA: TGTGCCATCAGTGAGTGGGAGATTTCCTATGGCTACACCTTC.

This clone was counted a single time. J is TRBJ2-7 and V is TRBV7-9; TRBD1 might be the D (5 bases). V lost 2 bases and J lost 12, with 11 bases in between. The CDR3 consists of 11 residues. Germline CDR1 reads SEHNR; CDR2 reads FQNEAQ (reference sequence). CDR3 DNA: TGTGCCAGCAGCTTATCAGGGTTTGCGTACTTC. Translated, it gives CASSLSGFAYF.

The chain couples TRBV7-2 to TRBJ1-1; D may be TRBD1 (6 bases). Between the trimmed V and J ends, which lost 6 bases and 4 bases, there was a span of 12 bases. Per the germline V gene, CDR1 is SGHTA and CDR2 is FQGNSA. There are 13 residues in the CDR3. The CDR3 nucleotides are TGTGCCAGCAGGGCCAACAGGGTCACTGAAGCTTTCTTT. Amino acid sequence: CASRANRVTEAFF.

This clone has a handful of counts. The genes are TRBV13 and TRBJ2-5; TRBD2 matches at 13 bases. The V gene end was trimmed by 4 bases and the J gene end by 2 bases; junction bases not matched to a gene: 10. The CDR3 spans 18 residues. Germline lookup yields CDR1 PRHDT and CDR2 FYEKMQ (reference sequence). DNA for the CDR3: TGTGCCAGCAGCTCTTTTACCGGGACTAGCGGGATACAAGAGACCCAGTACTTC. Encoded protein: CASSSFTGTSGIQETQYF.

The chain has TRBV7-9 and TRBJ2-3; TRBD2 agrees at 12 bases. The CDR3 contains 16 residues. The germline CDR1 and CDR2 sequences are SEHNR and FQNEAQ (reference sequence). V shed 4 bases and J 1 base; nucleotides not matched to a gene: 3. As DNA, the CDR3 is TGTGCCAGCAGCTCGGGACTAGCGGGCCGCACAGATACGCAGTATTTT. This sequence encodes CASSSGLAGRTDTQYF.

This chain uses TRBV7-9 with TRBJ1-1; 7 positions match TRBD1. CDR3 size: 15 residues. Unmatched junction bases numbered 12, after V lost 5 bases and J lost 6 bases. Germline V gene lookup returns CDR1 SEHNR and CDR2 FQNEAQ (reference sequence). The CDR3 sequence is CASSGNRGMVAEAFF. The CDR3 DNA reads TGTGCCAGCAGCGGGAACAGGGGAATGGTCGCTGAAGCTTTCTTT.

The chain couples TRBV29-1 to TRBJ1-5; D is uncertain. Trimming took off 7 bases at V and 2 bases at J, with 12 bases between the two ends. This CDR3 is 13 amino acids long. The germline V gene encodes CDR1 SQVTM and CDR2 ANQGSEA. CDR3 DNA: TGCAGCGCTACGGCGGGAGGCAATCAGCCCCAGCATTTT. As protein: CSATAGGNQPQHF.

This chain links TRBV7-9 with TRBJ2-3, with D perhaps TRBD1 (6 bases). This CDR3 has 15 residues. Germline values: CDR1 SEHNR, CDR2 FQNEAQ (reference sequence). With 5 bases removed from V and 6 bases from J, the gap between germline ends came to 18 bases. The CDR3 DNA sequence: TGTGCCAGCAGCCCCCTGGGGGCAGGGATCGATACGCAGTATTTT. It codes for CASSPLGAGIDTQYF.

This rearrangement joins TRBV10-3 to TRBJ2-2; 13 positions agree with TRBD2. Germline V gene sequence: CDR1 ENHRY, CDR2 SYGVKD. The CDR3 has 15 amino acids. V lost 6 bases and J lost 7; bases outside the gene matches: 5. The CDR3 nucleotides read TGTGCCATCAGCTGGACTAGCGGGGGCGGCGGGGAGCTGTTTTTT. Protein product: CAISWTSGGGGELFF.